The TCR beta chain under discussion was sequenced for a study of tumor-infiltrating lymphocytes in primary liver carcinoma. Study-level background: Regardless of tissue type, samples showed similar yields of roughly 3.65 to 7.5 million productive TCRbeta reads.

This clonotype was seen a handful of times. Blood RNA came from unsorted whole blood; germline DNA was also extracted. What was collected before surgery was about 4 milliliters of peripheral blood. CDR1 and CDR2 from the germline V gene are SGHRS and YFSETQ. The V gene lost 3 bases and the J gene lost 0 bases, with 13 bases spanning the gap. The CDR3 is 16 residues long. A primer matching the constant region was used to make TCR beta cDNA from 500 to 650 ng of total RNA. Each TCR beta library was derived from three nested multiplex PCR rounds that employed slightly modified ARM-PCR. TRBV1-TRBV30 forward primers paired with a C-beta reverse primer drove the first two PCR rounds, roughly 9 cycles each. MiXCR was run by TCRdb on the multiplex PCR reads, yielding one entry per CDR3 protein. Of about 200,000 distinct CDR3 sequences in the sample, 65% were seen once.

J is TRBJ1-3 and V is TRBV5-1; D perhaps matches TRBD1 (6 bases). The sequenced material came from peripheral blood. This clonotype was sampled from a woman in her sixties with primary liver carcinoma and hepatitis B virus infection. In nucleotides, the CDR3 is TGCGCCAGCAGCTGGGGGCTGGGGGACTCTGGAAACACCATATATTTT. Translating it yields CASSWGLGDSGNTIYF.